The 32 T cell receptor beta chains below were found in one sample sequenced in a study of identical twins. TCRdb reprocessed the 5' RACE reads with MiXCR, giving one entry per CDR3 protein. The profile shows fewer than 250,000 distinct CDR3 sequences, 15% to 20% of them singletons. These same records also appear under a second study, on T cells expressing NK-cell markers.

Material for sequencing was CD8+ T cells sorted from blood. These receptor sequences come from a young woman in good health.

This clonotype showed up just a few times. The genes are TRBV6-5 and TRBJ2-4; TRBD1 is a possible D gene (6 bases). The CDR3 extends over 14 amino acids. Germline loops: CDR1 MNHEY, CDR2 SVGAGI. Trimming pared 0 bases from V and 7 bases from J, leaving 10 bases between. The CDR3 here is CASSYSGQGNIQYF. CDR3 bases: TGTGCCAGCAGTTACTCGGGGCAGGGGAACATTCAGTACTTC.

This clonotype was observed a single time. A read error is possible here, since a much larger clone lies one base away. The CDR3 carries no conserved terminal phenylalanine or tryptophan, so it likely arises from a read error. CDR3 DNA: TGTGCCAGCGGCCCAGTATACAATGAGCAGTTCTCC. It is translated as CASGPVYNEQFS. The V gene is TRBV14, the J gene TRBJ2-1; D not resolved. V lost 8 bases, J lost 4 bases, and 9 bases lay in between. The germline V gene encodes CDR1 SGHDN and CDR2 FVKESK. This CDR3 comprises 12 residues.

A few counts support this clonotype. This sequence joins TRBV5-6 and TRBJ2-3, with 13 nucleotides matching TRBD2. The CDR3 length is 15 residues. Germline V lookup: CDR1 SGHDT, CDR2 YYEEEE. V lost 4 bases, J lost 7 bases, and 6 bases stayed unmatched. CDR3: CASSKTSGGANTQYF. The CDR3 nucleotides are TGTGCCAGCAGCAAAACTAGCGGGGGGGCAAATACGCAGTATTTT.

This clonotype was seen only a few times. The rearrangement uses TRBV12-3 or TRBV12-4 and TRBJ1-2, with D unclear. This CDR3 is 15 amino acids long. The V gene lost 3 bases and the J gene lost 5 bases, with 16 bases spanning the gap. The CDR3 here is CASSLESLWRYGYTF. CDR3 DNA: TGTGCCAGCAGTTTGGAGTCCCTCTGGAGGTATGGCTACACCTTC.

This chain joins TRBV3-1 and TRBJ1-1, with D tentatively TRBD1 (5 bases). CDR1 LGHDT and CDR2 YNNKEL come from the germline V gene (reference sequence). Trimming pared 1 base from V and 3 bases from J, leaving 9 bases between. The CDR3 length is 14 residues. CDR3 residues: CASSQGGVYTEAFF. The DNA of the CDR3 is TGTGCCAGCAGCCAAGGGGGGGTGTACACTGAAGCTTTCTTT.

This clonotype was observed many times. The chain is built from TRBV6-2 or TRBV6-3 and TRBJ2-7; D is uncertain. The CDR3 sequence is 11 residues long. Germline CDR1 MNHEY, CDR2 SVGEGT. V was cut by 6 bases and J by 2 bases, with 5 bases left in between. CDR3 protein: CASSFTYEQYF. The CDR3 DNA sequence: TGTGCCAGCAGCTTCACCTACGAGCAGTACTTC.

The gene calls are TRBV27 and TRBJ2-3; 9 nucleotides line up with TRBD1. Trimming took 6 bases from V and 0 from J; bases not matched to a gene: 4. The germline CDR1 and CDR2 sequences are MNHEY and SMNVEV (reference sequence). There are 15 residues in the CDR3. The CDR3: CASSDGTGSTDTQYF. In DNA, the CDR3 is TGTGCCAGCAGCGACGGGACAGGGAGCACAGATACGCAGTATTTT.

This clonotype was counted ten times or more. V gene TRBV6-5 combines with J gene TRBJ2-3, with D possibly matching TRBD2 (5 bases). The length of the CDR3 is 15 residues. The V gene's germline CDR1 is MNHEY and CDR2 SVGAGI. The V and J ends lost 2 bases and 2 bases respectively, with 11 bases between them. CDR3 DNA sequence: TGTGCCAGCAGTTACGGGAGTACCAACACAGATACGCAGTATTTT. This gives the protein CASSYGSTNTDTQYF.

The chain uses TRBV5-5 and TRBJ1-1; D gene uncertain. V was cut by 4 bases and J by 8 bases, with 21 bases left in between. The CDR3 is made up of 15 amino acids. CDR1 and CDR2 from the germline V gene are SGHKS and YYEKEE (reference sequence). The CDR3: CASSLPYTRSSEAFF. DNA for the CDR3: TGTGCCAGCAGCCTACCATACACACGGAGTTCAGAAGCTTTCTTT.

The chain recombines TRBV11-3 with TRBJ2-1; D could derive from TRBD1 or TRBD2 (5 bases each). The CDR3 runs 16 residues. Germline CDR1 and CDR2: SGHNT and YENEEA. V was pared by 5 bases and J by 5 bases, with 19 bases between. The DNA for the CDR3 is TGTGCCAGCAGCCCCTTCGACGGGCAGGGAGACAATGAGCAGTTCTTC. It encodes CASSPFDGQGDNEQFF.

The rearrangement links TRBV3-1 to TRBJ2-3; TRBD2 is a possible D gene (7 bases). The CDR3 covers 18 residues. Germline CDR1 is LGHDT and CDR2 is YNNKEL (reference sequence). V was cut by 3 bases and J by 4 bases, with 23 bases left in between. CDR3 in amino acids: CASSQRGFRGGPSDTQYF. As DNA, the CDR3 is TGTGCCAGCAGCCAGAGGGGCTTCAGGGGAGGGCCGTCAGATACGCAGTATTTT.

The DNA of the CDR3 is TGTGCCAGCAGCATCCGACTAGCGGGAGAATTGGAGACCCAGTACTTC. Its translation: CASSIRLAGELETQYF. This chain connects TRBV7-9 to TRBJ2-5; TRBD2 aligns across 12 bases. The V gene's germline CDR1 is SEHNR and CDR2 FQNEAQ (reference sequence). The CDR3 consists of 16 residues. Germline trimming cut 5 bases from V and 5 bases from J; bases unmatched to any gene: 9.

The chain recombines TRBV7-2 with TRBJ2-1; D ambiguous. Germline CDR1 SGHTA, CDR2 FQGNSA. The CDR3 contains 12 residues. Trimming took 5 bases from V and 5 from J, leaving 7 bases between them. The CDR3 DNA is TGTGCCAGCAGCCCTCGAAACAATGAGCAGTTCTTC. Translated, it gives CASSPRNNEQFF.

This clonotype was seen a few times. The chain combines TRBV7-9 with TRBJ2-5; tentative D call: TRBD1 (5 bases). The V end lost 4 bases, the J end lost 2 bases, and 11 bases lay between the germline ends. CDR1 and CDR2 (germline): SEHNR, FQNEAQ (reference sequence). This CDR3 contains 14 residues. The CDR3 DNA follows: TGTGCCAGCAGCTCCAGACAGTTACAAGAGACCCAGTACTTC. It codes for CASSSRQLQETQYF.

V gene TRBV29-1 combines with J gene TRBJ2-2; D is possibly TRBD1 (5 bases). CDR3 length: 12 amino acids. The V gene's germline CDR1 is SQVTM and CDR2 ANQGSEA. Trimming took 4 bases from V and 5 from J, leaving 8 bases between them. The CDR3 loop reads CSVAPGTGELFF. In DNA, the CDR3 is TGCAGCGTTGCCCCAGGGACCGGGGAGCTGTTTTTT.

The genes are TRBV29-1 and TRBJ1-1; 7 bases map to TRBD1. Germline V gene data show CDR1 as SQVTM and CDR2 as ANQGSEA. The V gene end was trimmed by 6 bases and the J gene end by 1 base; junction bases not matched to a gene: 5. The CDR3 runs to 13 residues. CDR3 sequence: CSVETGTNTEAFF. In DNA form, the CDR3 reads TGCAGCGTCGAGACAGGGACGAACACTGAAGCTTTCTTT.

V is TRBV4-3 and J is TRBJ2-5; 9 nucleotides line up with TRBD2. This CDR3 is built from 17 residues. CDR1 is LGHNA, CDR2 YSLEER, per germline. The ends lost 0 bases at V and 4 bases at J; junction bases unmatched: 9. The CDR3 sequence: CASSQDHAGGRAETQYF. In DNA form, the CDR3 reads TGCGCCAGCAGCCAAGATCACGCGGGCGGGAGGGCAGAGACCCAGTACTTC.

In its sample, this clonotype was seen many times. The chain is built from TRBV6-1 and TRBJ2-5; 8 positions agree with TRBD2. CDR3 size: 15 residues. Per the germline V gene, CDR1 is MNHNS and CDR2 is SASEGT. The V segment lost 5 bases and the J segment 2 bases; nucleotides outside the gene matches: 7. The CDR3 reads CASSRLARNQETQYF. Here the CDR3 DNA reads TGTGCCAGCAGTCGACTAGCGCGAAATCAAGAGACCCAGTACTTC.

The genes are TRBV7-8 and TRBJ2-5; 10 nucleotides match TRBD2. V lost 3 bases and J lost 0; bases outside the gene matches: 7. Looked up from germline, CDR1 is SGHVS and CDR2 is FQNEAQ. This CDR3 has 17 amino acids. The CDR3 protein is CASSFGLAELYQETQYF. Here the CDR3 DNA reads TGTGCCAGCAGCTTCGGACTAGCGGAACTGTACCAAGAGACCCAGTACTTC. Filled out from reference TRBV7-8 and TRBJ2-5, the complete variable domain reads GAGVSQSPRYKVAKRGQDVALRCDPISGHVSLFWYQQALGQGPEFLTYFQNEAQLDKSGLPSDRFFAERPEGSVSTLKIQRTQQEDSAVYLCASSFGLAELYQETQYFGPGTRLLVL.

The chain links TRBV20-1 to TRBJ2-7; maybe TRBD2 (5 bases). This CDR3 spans 13 amino acids. Germline V gene data show CDR1 as DFQATT and CDR2 as SNEGSKA (reference sequence). Trimming removed 8 bases from V and 3 bases from J, with 17 bases in between. CDR3 protein: CSLTILRDYEQYF. The CDR3 bases are TGCAGTCTCACCATCTTGAGGGACTACGAGCAGTACTTC.

The genes are TRBV29-1 and TRBJ2-5; TRBD2 might be the D (6 bases). This CDR3 comprises 14 residues. Trimming shortened V by 7 bases and J by 1 base, and 16 bases separated the two germline ends. The germline V gene encodes CDR1 SQVTM and CDR2 ANQGSEA. The CDR3 region is CSAGGVWVQETQYF. DNA of the CDR3: TGCAGCGCTGGAGGGGTATGGGTCCAAGAGACCCAGTACTTC.

The chain has TRBV4-3 and TRBJ1-1, with D maybe TRBD1 (5 bases). Germline V gives CDR1 LGHNA, CDR2 YSLEER. Trimming stripped 1 base from V and 4 bases from J, with 10 bases between. The CDR3 has 14 residues. This CDR3 is CASSQGLGTTEAFF. CDR3 nucleotide sequence: TGCGCCAGCAGCCAAGGTTTGGGGACCACTGAAGCTTTCTTT.

In its sample, this clonotype was seen a few times. This chain links TRBV12-3 or TRBV12-4 with TRBJ2-7; 8 nucleotides align to TRBD1. The CDR3 has 16 amino acids. Unmatched junction bases numbered 10, after V lost 2 bases and J lost 4 bases. The CDR3 DNA sequence: TGTGCCAGCAGTTTATTAGGGCAGGGGGCGATTTACGAGCAGTACTTC. Amino acid sequence: CASSLLGQGAIYEQYF.

The CDR3 nucleotides are TGTGCCAGCAGATCCTGGGACCCAAGGAGCTACACCTTC. Its translation is CASRSWDPRSYTF. The chain carries TRBV27 and TRBJ1-2, with TRBD1 as a possible D gene (5 bases). V was clipped by 6 bases and J by 9 bases, with 17 bases between them. Germline-derived CDR1 and CDR2 are MNHEY and SMNVEV (reference sequence). The CDR3 has 13 amino acids.

This chain uses TRBV5-6 with TRBJ2-2, with 8 bases identical to TRBD2. In germline, CDR1 is SGHDT, CDR2 YYEEEE. The length of the CDR3 is 15 residues. Trimming took 2 bases from V and 7 from J; bases not matched to a gene: 7. The CDR3 loop reads CASSLRGGTDGELFF. As DNA, the CDR3 is TGTGCCAGCAGCTTACGGGGGGGCACAGACGGGGAGCTGTTTTTT.

DNA of the CDR3: TGTGCCACCAGTGATGCGCCCGGGGAGCTGTTTTTT. This gives the protein CATSDAPGELFF. The gene calls are TRBV24-1 and TRBJ2-2, with D uncertain. The CDR3 loop spans 12 amino acids. Trimming cost V 3 bases and J 6 bases, with 4 bases left between them. Germline values: CDR1 KGHDR, CDR2 SFDVKD.

This clonotype was observed a handful of times. CDR3 sequence (DNA): TGTGCCACCAGCAGAGATCAGCGGAACTCCTACAATGAGCAGTTCTTC. This translates into CATSRDQRNSYNEQFF. The gene calls are TRBV15 and TRBJ2-1, with D possibly being TRBD2 (5 bases). V dropped 0 bases and J dropped 0 bases, with 9 bases sitting between them. Germline V gene sequence: CDR1 LNHNV, CDR2 YYDKDF (reference sequence). The CDR3 contains 16 residues.

The chain recombines TRBV30 with TRBJ2-7; D might be TRBD1 or TRBD2, each matching 5 bases. CDR3 length: 12 residues. V lost 4 bases and J 2 bases, leaving 9 bases between the germline ends. Germline loops: CDR1 GTSNPN, CDR2 SVGIG (reference sequence). CDR3 in DNA: TGTGCCTGGATCGAGGGGACCTACGAGCAGTACTTC. This translates into CAWIEGTYEQYF.

This clonotype was observed a handful of times. The chain uses TRBV5-1 and TRBJ1-2; TRBD1 matches 8 bases. Per the germline V gene, CDR1 is SGHRS and CDR2 is YFSETQ. V was clipped by 4 bases and J by 4 bases; unmatched bases: 12. This CDR3 spans 16 amino acids. CDR3 in DNA: TGCGCCAGCAGCATTACATTGCAGGGGGCAATCTATGGCTACACCTTC. It translates to CASSITLQGAIYGYTF.

This rearrangement joins TRBV5-1 to TRBJ2-2, with 8 bases matching TRBD2. Trimming removed 2 bases from V and 0 bases from J; junction bases left unmatched: 9. This CDR3 is built from 18 residues. Germline-derived CDR1 and CDR2 are SGHRS and YFSETQ. CDR3 sequence reads: CASSFPSGPLTNTGELFF. As DNA, the CDR3 is TGCGCCAGCAGCTTCCCTAGCGGGCCCCTAACGAACACCGGGGAGCTGTTTTTT. Using reference TRBV5-1 and TRBJ2-2 for the parts outside the CDR3, the full variable domain is KAGVTQTPRYLIKTRGQQVTLSCSPISGHRSVSWYQQTPGQGLQFLFEYFSETQRNKGNFPGRFSGRQFSNSRSEMNVSTLELGDSALYLCASSFPSGPLTNTGELFFGEGSRLTVL.

This clonotype was detected only a few times. The CDR3 here is CATAGGGNSPLHF. The DNA for the CDR3 is TGTGCCACAGCCGGAGGGGGGAATTCACCCCTCCACTTT. The V call is TRBV6-1, the J call TRBJ1-6, with D possibly matching TRBD1 (6 bases). Germline V gene sequence: CDR1 MNHNS, CDR2 SASEGT. Between the trimmed V and J ends, which lost 10 bases and 7 bases, there was a span of 14 bases. The CDR3 is made up of 13 amino acids.

The sample holds many counts of this clonotype. The chain uses TRBV6-1 and TRBJ1-3; 10 bases are a match to TRBD1. Unmatched junction bases numbered 8, after V lost 6 bases and J lost 6 bases. CDR3 length: 15 residues. Germline CDR1 reads MNHNS; CDR2 reads SASEGT. The CDR3 protein is CASRNYGTGENTIYF. The CDR3 coding sequence is TGTGCCAGCAGAAATTACGGGACAGGGGAAAACACCATATATTTT.